This T cell receptor beta chain was captured by sequencing in a study of PD-L1 blockade in urothelial cancer. Study-level information: About 90% of the 29 patients were men whose urothelial cancer was bladder-origin. Samples of blood were analyzed 3 weeks (second dose) and 6 weeks after treatment start. The study recovered a median of roughly 140,000 T cells per blood sample.

The sample's time point: pretreatment peripheral blood. V was pared by 1 base and J by 9 bases, with 13 bases between. Germline V gives CDR1 SNHLY, CDR2 FYNNEI. This CDR3 is built from 15 residues. PCRs were each spiked with synthetic TCR analog templates. TCRdb's table, derived via immunoSEQ multiplex PCR, lists solely in-frame clones and lacks some. This sample has some 45,000 clones, with over 75% found just once. The clonotype was recovered from a man aged 55 to 70 with urothelial cancer. The sample here was PBMCs, taken around atezolizumab (anti-PD-L1) treatment. The chain joins TRBV2 to TRBJ1-6, with no clear D. This CDR3 reads CASSEEDPSSSPLHF. CDR3 sequence (DNA): TGTGCCAGCAGTGAAGAAGATCCCTCCAGTTCACCCCTCCACTTT.